This TCR beta chain originates from a study of shared T cell receptors in the human thymus. Looked up from germline, CDR1 is LGHNA and CDR2 is YSLEER. The CDR3 runs 20 residues. Trimming left V 0 bases short and J 0 bases short, with 18 bases between. The table came from immunoSEQ multiplex PCR; TCRdb's copy has only in-frame clones and leaves some out. The sample has approximately 580,000 clones; approximately 80% are singletons. The same data also contributed to another study, on human thymus T cells. In that study: Donation was from healthy Finnish infants who were having corrective surgery that addressed congenital heart defects.

This TCR came from a boy younger than two with a congenital heart defect. The V gene is TRBV4-3, the J gene TRBJ2-6; a weak D match, TRBD2 (6 bases). Sequencing was carried out using thymocytes. The chain's CDR3 is CASSQDRRGRGYSGANVLTF. In nucleotides, the CDR3 is TGCGCCAGCAGCCAAGATAGGAGGGGACGCGGGTACTCTGGGGCCAACGTCCTGACTTTC.